The 3 T cell receptor beta chains below were found in one sample sequenced in a study of blood T cell repertoires in COVID-19. Clones were sequenced by immunoSEQ multiplex PCR, and TCRdb holds only the in-frame ones, with some missing. The table records 110,000 or so clones, 85% of them present only once. Specimen: peripheral blood. All receptors derive from a human donor in a cohort sampled during active COVID-19.

The rearrangement links TRBV9 to TRBJ1-2, with TRBD1 identical over 7 bases. Per the germline V gene, CDR1 is SGDLS and CDR2 is YYNGEE. The CDR3 loop spans 13 amino acids. V lost 3 bases to trimming and J lost 5 bases; unmatched junction nucleotides: 4. CDR3 coding DNA: TGTGCCAGCAGCGCCGGGACAGAGTATGGCTACACCTTC. Its translation is CASSAGTEYGYTF.

This rearrangement joins TRBV6-1 to TRBJ2-1; D not certain. With 0 bases removed from V and 0 bases from J, the gap between germline ends came to 12 bases. This CDR3 has 17 residues. Germline CDR1 reads MNHNS; CDR2 reads SASEGT. The CDR3 nucleotides read TGTGCCAGCAGTGAAGCGCGTTTATATAGCTCCTACAATGAGCAGTTCTTC. Amino acids: CASSEARLYSSYNEQFF.

The chain uses TRBV5-3 and TRBJ2-5, with 8 bases lining up with TRBD1. Being an ORF, TRBV5-3 has a function that is uncertain. V dropped 5 bases and J dropped 2; count of bases not matched to a gene: 2. The CDR3 runs 13 residues. The CDR3 DNA reads as TGTGCCAGAAGGACAGGGGTACAAGAGACCCAGTACTTC. Its protein is CARRTGVQETQYF.